The 18 T cell receptor beta chains given below trace back to one sample, sequenced in a study of cytomegalovirus exposure and HLA in healthy donors. The PCR ran on 60 Vbeta and 13 Jbeta primers. Sequenced by immunoSEQ multiplex PCR; TCRdb stores in-frame clones only, minus some. This table holds approximately 200,000 clones, roughly 79% found once. Sequencing was carried out using PBMCs. These receptor sequences come from a man between 25 and 39 years old in good health and CMV-seronegative.

The chain is built from TRBV2 and TRBJ2-7; D is perhaps TRBD1 (6 bases). Trimming took 2 bases from V and 1 from J, leaving 12 bases between them. The CDR3 extends over 15 amino acids. Germline V gene lookup returns CDR1 SNHLY and CDR2 FYNNEI. CDR3 DNA sequence: TGTGCCAGCAGTGAATTCAGACAGGCTTCCTACGAGCAGTACTTC. Amino acid sequence: CASSEFRQASYEQYF.

The chain couples TRBV28 to TRBJ1-5; D uncertain. This CDR3 comprises 14 residues. Germline CDR1 is MDHEN and CDR2 is SYDVKM. V lost 2 bases, J lost 2 bases, and 7 bases lay in between. CDR3 nucleotide sequence: TGTGCCAGCAGTTTAATCGCAGGCAATCAGCCCCAGCATTTT. This gives the protein CASSLIAGNQPQHF.

The count of this clone is one. The chain recombines TRBV5-4 with TRBJ2-3; 7 bases are a match to TRBD2. The CDR3 totals 14 residues. CDR1 is SGHNT and CDR2 is YYREEE in the germline V gene (reference sequence). V lost 3 bases and J lost 8; bases outside the gene matches: 9. This CDR3 is CASSSLDRGVTQYF. CDR3 bases: TGTGCCAGCAGCTCCCTAGACCGGGGGGTTACGCAGTATTTT.

The chain is built from TRBV19 and TRBJ2-1; D perhaps matches TRBD2 (6 bases). V lost 0 bases and J lost 10, with 19 bases in between. The CDR3 extends over 16 amino acids. Germline assignment: CDR1 LNHDA and CDR2 SQIVND (reference sequence). The CDR3 region is CASSIDPGGLRREQFF. Here the CDR3 DNA reads TGTGCCAGTAGTATAGATCCCGGGGGACTCCGGCGGGAGCAGTTCTTC.

Of note for this clone: A junction boundary mismatches the germline segment, possibly from a read error. The chain is built from TRBV2 and TRBJ2-2, with a tentative D call TRBD2 (5 bases). Germline loops: CDR1 SNHLY, CDR2 FYNNEI. The CDR3 length is 13 residues. The CDR3 spells CVSSDRGFGELFF. DNA of the CDR3: TGTGTCAGCAGTGACCGGGGTTTCGGGGAGCTGTTTTTT.

Points on this clone: Sequence at one end of the junction differs from germline and may be a read error. This same CDR3 is encoded by further DNA sequences in the sample. This sequence joins TRBV28 and TRBJ1-6; D is perhaps TRBD1 (5 bases). Germline V gene lookup returns CDR1 MDHEN and CDR2 SYDVKM. The CDR3 runs to 16 residues. The CDR3 nucleotides read TGTGCCAGCAGCTTGACAGTTAGCTCCTATAATTCGCCCCTCCACTTT. This gives the protein CASSLTVSSYNSPLHF. The whole variable domain, remainder taken from reference TRBV28 and TRBJ1-6, is DVKVTQSSRYLVKRTGEKVFLECVQDMDHENMFWYRQDPGLGLRLIYFSYDVKMKEKGDIPEGYSVSREKKERFSLILESASTNQTSMYLCASSLTVSSYNSPLHFGNGTRLTVT.

For the CDR3, the DNA is TGTGCCAGTACTGGCGGGGTAGAAGAGACCCAGTACTTC. This gives the protein CASTGGVEETQYF. The rearrangement uses TRBV6-5 and TRBJ2-5, with a possible D match to TRBD2 (6 bases). This CDR3 has 13 amino acids. V lost 9 bases and J lost 3, with 14 bases in between. Looked up from germline, CDR1 is MNHEY and CDR2 is SVGAGI.

This clone was seen more than once but under ten times. The limits of the CDR3 on the DNA are not certain, so only TCRdb's listed CDR3 is given. The V and J genes are TRBV5-1 and TRBJ2-7; TRBD1 is taken as the D call from the table, unchecked against the DNA. Germline assignment: CDR1 SGHRS and CDR2 YFSETQ. Both ends counted, the CDR3 spans 13 residues. The CDR3 loop reads CASSFFGQDEQYF.

In regard to this clone: This may arise from a read error, as a much more abundant clone is one base away. V is TRBV2 and J is TRBJ1-1, with 8 bases identical to TRBD1. Germline-derived CDR1 and CDR2 are SNHLY and FYNNEI. V dropped 8 bases and J dropped 1; count of bases not matched to a gene: 3. CDR3 length: 13 residues. The CDR3 DNA is TGTGCCAGCCGGGACAGGAAGAACACTGAAGCTTTCTTT. It yields the protein CASRDRKNTEAFF.

The chain is built from TRBV19 and TRBJ2-3; 9 positions match TRBD2. The length of the CDR3 is 14 residues. Germline V gene sequence: CDR1 LNHDA, CDR2 SQIVND (reference sequence). The V and J ends lost 4 bases and 4 bases, in that order; junction bases with no gene match: 3. The CDR3, as DNA: TGTGCCAGTAGTACTAGCGGGATACCAGATACGCAGTATTTT. Translating it yields CASSTSGIPDTQYF.

The rearrangement links TRBV10-2 to TRBJ1-5; possibly TRBD1 for D (5 bases). From germline, CDR1 is WSHSY and CDR2 SAAADI. V was pared by 8 bases and J by 9 bases, with 17 bases between. CDR3 size: 13 residues. CDR3 residues: CASADGHGLPQHF. DNA of the CDR3: TGCGCCAGCGCCGACGGACATGGTTTGCCCCAGCATTTT.

The genes are TRBV6-5 and TRBJ1-5; a weak D match, TRBD1 (5 bases). In germline, CDR1 is MNHEY, CDR2 SVGAGI. With 5 bases removed from V and 4 bases from J, the gap between germline ends came to 9 bases. The CDR3 has 13 amino acids. CDR3 coding DNA: TGTGCCAGCAGTCTAGACAGAAATCAGCCCCAGCATTTT. Translation gives CASSLDRNQPQHF.

V usage is TRBV9 and J usage is TRBJ2-1; 11 positions match TRBD2. CDR1 is SGDLS, CDR2 YYNGEE, per germline. The CDR3 spans 18 residues. The ends lost 0 bases at V and 0 bases at J; junction bases unmatched: 5. The CDR3 region is CASSVGGLAAPSYNEQFF. DNA of the CDR3: TGTGCCAGCAGCGTAGGGGGACTAGCGGCCCCCTCCTACAATGAGCAGTTCTTC.

CDR3 coding DNA: TGTGCCAGCAGCTTACAGGGGAACACTGAAGCTTTCTTT. Translated: CASSLQGNTEAFF. This sequence joins TRBV7-3 and TRBJ1-1, with D perhaps matching TRBD1 (5 bases). Trimming took off 2 bases at V and 1 base at J, with 5 bases between the two ends. This CDR3 region has 13 residues. Germline V lookup: CDR1 SGHTA, CDR2 FQGTGA.

V usage is TRBV4-1 and J usage is TRBJ2-6, with D possibly matching TRBD1 (6 bases). V was trimmed by 0 bases and J by 5 bases, leaving 14 bases between them. The CDR3 consists of 17 residues. Germline V gene lookup returns CDR1 MGHRA and CDR2 YSYEKL. The CDR3: CASSQDLGGTRANVLTF. The CDR3 nucleotides are TGCGCCAGCAGCCAAGATCTAGGGGGTACTCGGGCCAACGTCCTGACTTTC.

This clone was observed once. The chain uses TRBV11-3 and TRBJ2-1, with a weak D call TRBD2 (5 bases). V shed 2 bases and J shed 2 bases, with 10 bases lying between them. This CDR3 is 15 amino acids long. Germline CDR1 SGHNT, CDR2 YENEEA. CDR3 sequence reads: CASSLRGSPYNEQFF. CDR3 nucleotides: TGTGCCAGCAGCTTACGGGGAAGTCCCTACAATGAGCAGTTCTTC. Full variable domain (missing parts from reference TRBV11-3 and TRBJ2-1): EAGVVQSPRYKIIEKKQPVAFWCNPISGHNTLYWYLQNLGQGPELLIRYENEEAVDDSQLPKDRFSAERLKGVDSTLKIQPAELGDSAVYLCASSLRGSPYNEQFFGPGTRLTVL.

CDR3 protein: CASSHSILRQGKWVSQPQHF. The DNA of the CDR3 is TGCGCCAGCAGTCATAGTATCCTCAGGCAGGGGAAATGGGTGAGTCAGCCCCAGCATTTT. The gene calls are TRBV23-1 and TRBJ1-5, with D perhaps matching TRBD1 (6 bases). TRBV23-1 is designated an ORF whose function remains uncertain. The CDR3 runs to 20 residues. V was cut by 3 bases and J by 6 bases, with 30 bases left in between.

This clone has more than one count but fewer than ten. This sequence joins TRBV5-1 and TRBJ2-1; 14 bases line up with TRBD2. CDR1 is SGHRS, CDR2 YFSETQ, per germline. The ends lost 4 bases at V and 0 bases at J; junction bases unmatched: 6. CDR3 length equals 18 residues. The CDR3 sequence is CASSPGLAGGRSYNEQFF. The CDR3 nucleotides read TGCGCCAGCAGCCCCGGACTAGCGGGAGGCCGCTCCTACAATGAGCAGTTCTTC.